The sample holds many counts of the clone carrying this T cell receptor (beta chain). Its antigen is undetermined. The V gene's germline CDR1 is MNHNS and CDR2 SASEGT. V lost 5 bases to trimming and J lost 6 bases, with 14 bases between them. This CDR3 has 14 residues. TCRdb used MiXCR to reprocess the 5' RACE reads, holding one entry per CDR3 protein. The sample includes 180,000 or so distinct CDR3 sequences, 11% of them seen just once. This sample stems from a study of CD8 T cells in ankylosing spondylitis. Study-level results: Disease-associated clones were reportedly significantly overrepresented in matched ankylosing spondylitis synovial fluid.

Sequencing input: blood, either unsorted or a sorted T cell fraction (not recorded which). The sequence was collected from a male donor with ankylosing spondylitis or in good health (not recorded which). V gene TRBV6-1 combines with J gene TRBJ2-1, with a tentative D call TRBD2 (6 bases). In DNA, the CDR3 is TGTGCCAGCAGTCCACGGACTAAACGCAATGAGCAGTTCTTC. Protein sequence: CASSPRTKRNEQFF.